This T cell receptor (beta chain) was observed in a study of T cells after yellow fever vaccination. About the research overall: Preparation of fractions with low cell numbers was performed using SMART-Seq v4 Ultra Low Input.

J lost 4 bases, V lost 2 bases, and 2 bases had no gene match. The CDR3 spans 14 residues. This clonotype was recorded a few times. One entry per CDR3 protein, called by TCRdb with MiXCR from the 5' RACE reads. Among under 300,000 distinct CDR3 sequences listed, 6.9% were seen once. The material sequenced was CD4+ T cells sorted from PBMCs, taken 15 days after the yellow fever booster vaccination. The sequence derives from a young man who received the YFV17D yellow fever vaccine. The chain links TRBV12-3 or TRBV12-4 to TRBJ1-3; 7 bases match TRBD1. CDR3 amino acids: CASSLRGGGNTIYF. CDR3 in DNA: TGTGCCAGCAGTTTAAGAGGGGGCGGAAACACCATATATTTT.